These T cell receptor beta chains were read from a single sample in a study of identical twins. One entry per CDR3 protein, called by TCRdb with MiXCR from the 5' RACE reads. The sample yields fewer than 900,000 distinct CDR3 sequences, roughly 20% seen once. These records were also assigned to another study, of T cells expressing NK-cell markers.

The specimen sequenced was PBMCs. All receptors come from a woman in her late teens or twenties in good health. Both conserved end residues are part of each CDR3. A D gene is named only where the DNA matches it firmly. The size entry is marked missing in some rows and otherwise reads once, few, many or a size class.

TRBV20-1,TRBJ2-2,NA,few,TGCAGTGCTAGTTCCCAGGGGGAGGGCACCGGGGAGCTGTTTTTT,CSASSQGEGTGELFF
TRBV12-3/TRBV12-4,TRBJ2-5,TRBD2,NA,TGTGCCAGCGACGGGGGGAGTAGCGGGGACCAAGAGACCCAGTACTTC,CASDGGSSGDQETQYF
TRBV20-1,TRBJ2-7,TRBD2,once,TGCAGTGCTAGACCGCTAGGGACGGGAGGCTACGAGCAGTACTTC,CSARPLGTGGYEQYF
TRBV20-1,TRBJ2-1,NA,few,TGCAGTGCTAGAGGTTGGGGCGGGGCGGGAAGCTGGGCCACCTACAATGAGCAGTTCTTC,CSARGWGGAGSWATYNEQFF
TRBV25-1,TRBJ2-4,NA,few,TGTGCCAGCAGTCGAGACACGGATTTCATTCAGTACTTC,CASSRDTDFIQYF
TRBV20-1,TRBJ1-1,NA,NA,TGCAGTGCTAGGAGGGACTCGAACACTGAAGCTTTCTTT,CSARRDSNTEAFF
TRBV27,TRBJ1-5,TRBD1,few,TGTGCCAGCAGTTTATCGACAGGGGGAGGCAATCAGCCCCAGCATTTT,CASSLSTGGGNQPQHF
TRBV9,TRBJ2-1,NA,NA,TGTGCCAGCAGCACTATAGGGCAGGGGACCTACAATGAGCAGTTCTTC,CASSTIGQGTYNEQFF
TRBV20-1,TRBJ2-5,NA,NA,TGCAGTGCTAGAGTTGCACCGGGGGAGACCCAGTACTTC,CSARVAPGETQYF
TRBV5-1,TRBJ2-1,TRBD2,NA,TGCGCCAGCAGCCCAAGGCCCCTAGCGGGAGCCGAGAGGAATGAGCAGTTCTTC,CASSPRPLAGAERNEQFF
TRBV7-2,TRBJ2-7,TRBD2,few,TGTGCCAGCAGCTTAGCGATTGAGAGCGGGAGGGTCTCCTACGAGCAGTACTTC,CASSLAIESGRVSYEQYF
TRBV6-5,TRBJ2-1,TRBD2,many,TGTGCCAGCAGTTATGCGGGGGGGTACAATGAGCAGTTCTTC,CASSYAGGYNEQFF
TRBV20-1,TRBJ2-7,NA,NA,TGCAGTGCTAGAGGAAACTACGAGCAGTACTTC,CSARGNYEQYF
TRBV7-9,TRBJ1-1,NA,few,TGTGCCAGCAGTGCTCTGGGCCTTGAAGCTTTCTTT,CASSALGLEAFF
TRBV5-1,TRBJ1-1,TRBD1,NA,TGCGCCAGCAGCTTGGCCGCGACAGGGGTCTCTGAAGCTTTCTTT,CASSLAATGVSEAFF
TRBV12-3/TRBV12-4,TRBJ2-7,NA,NA,TGTGCCAGCAGACCCAGAGCAGGTGGGAGATCTTACGAGCAGTACTTC,CASRPRAGGRSYEQYF
TRBV30,TRBJ2-7,NA,NA,TGTGCCTGGAGTGTGGGTAGCGGCCGCTACGAGCAGTACTTC,CAWSVGSGRYEQYF
TRBV10-3,TRBJ1-1,TRBD1,NA,TGTGCCATCGGACAGGCGGAAGAAGCTTTCTTT,CAIGQAEEAFF
TRBV7-2,TRBJ2-6,NA,NA,TGTGCCAGCAGCCCTGGTGGGCCCGGGGCCAACGTCCTGACTTTC,CASSPGGPGANVLTF
TRBV20-1,TRBJ2-7,NA,NA,TGCAGTGCTCGGGATCGGGGGACCAACCCCTACGAGCAGTACTTC,CSARDRGTNPYEQYF
TRBV12-3/TRBV12-4,TRBJ2-5,TRBD2,many,TGTGCCAGCACCATCCCCGGGACTAGCGGGCGGACCCAGTACTTC,CASTIPGTSGRTQYF
TRBV6-5,TRBJ2-1,NA,many,TGTGCCAGCAGTTACTCGAAGGGCAATGAGCAGTTCTTC,CASSYSKGNEQFF
TRBV12-3/TRBV12-4,TRBJ1-2,NA,few,TGTGCCAGCAGTTATGGGAGCCACTATGGCTACACCTTC,CASSYGSHYGYTF
TRBV6-4,TRBJ2-3,TRBD2,many,TGTGCCAGCAGCCCAGCGGGAGGGCCCTCCGATACGCAGTATTTT,CASSPAGGPSDTQYF
TRBV20-1,TRBJ2-7,NA,few,TGCAGTGCTAGAGGAAGCGGGCCCACCTACGAGCAGTACTTC,CSARGSGPTYEQYF
TRBV20-1,TRBJ2-7,NA,NA,TGCAGTGCTAGCAGGTTTTCCTACGAGCAGTACTTC,CSASRFSYEQYF
TRBV12-3/TRBV12-4,TRBJ2-3,NA,NA,TGTGCCAGCAGTTTTGGACCAGAAGATACGCAGTATTTT,CASSFGPEDTQYF
TRBV6-4,TRBJ2-3,NA,NA,TGTGCCAGCAGTGACTCGAGGGCCGGGGCGGCTACGCAGTATTTT,CASSDSRAGAATQYF
TRBV10-2,TRBJ2-6,NA,few,TGCGCCAGCAGCCTCGGACGGTCCTTGGCTGGGGCCAACGTCCTGACTTTC,CASSLGRSLAGANVLTF
TRBV20-1,TRBJ1-1,TRBD1,many,TGCAGTGCCCCGAGGACAGGGAAGCAAGCTTTCTTT,CSAPRTGKQAFF
TRBV10-3,TRBJ2-7,NA,NA,TGTGCCACATCTGAAGGCGGCGAGCAGTACTTC,CATSEGGEQYF
TRBV5-1,TRBJ2-3,TRBD2,NA,TGCGCCAGCAGCTTGGCCGGGGTACTAGCGGGGAGTGTGCAGTATTTT,CASSLAGVLAGSVQYF
TRBV5-1,TRBJ1-2,TRBD1,NA,TGCGCCACCTCGGGACAGGGGAACTATGGCTACACCTTC,CATSGQGNYGYTF
TRBV20-1,TRBJ2-7,NA,NA,TGCAGTGCTAGAGATCGGAAGTATCAGAGCTCCTACGAGCAGTACTTC,CSARDRKYQSSYEQYF
TRBV7-6,TRBJ2-1,TRBD2,NA,TGTGCCAGCAGCTGGGCTAGCGGGAGGTACAATGAGCAGTTCTTC,CASSWASGRYNEQFF
TRBV20-1,TRBJ1-1,NA,few,TGCAGTGCTAGAGATCAAGTGGGTGCGGAAGCTTTCTTT,CSARDQVGAEAFF
TRBV9,TRBJ1-5,NA,few,TGTGCCAGCAGCGTAGGATGGAATCAGCCCCAGCATTTT,CASSVGWNQPQHF
TRBV7-6,TRBJ2-2,NA,NA,TGTGCCAGCAGCTTAGACCTCCTTGGGAACACCGGGGAGCTGTTTTTT,CASSLDLLGNTGELFF
TRBV5-1,TRBJ2-1,NA,few,TGCGCCAGCAGCCTCCTGGGCGGTCCAGCTTACAATGAGCAGTTCTTC,CASSLLGGPAYNEQFF
TRBV20-1,TRBJ1-6,NA,NA,TGCAGTGCTAGCGACAGATTAGATTCACCCCTCCACTTT,CSASDRLDSPLHF
TRBV5-6,TRBJ2-7,NA,NA,TGTGCCAGCAGCCGCACTAGAGACGAGCAGTACTTC,CASSRTRDEQYF
TRBV27,TRBJ2-1,NA,NA,TGTGCCAGCAGCAACCTAAGGGGGAGCTCCTACAATGAGCAGTTCTTC,CASSNLRGSSYNEQFF
TRBV12-3/TRBV12-4,TRBJ2-3,TRBD2,NA,TGTGCCAGCAGTTGGGCGGGAGAATCAGATACGCAGTATTTT,CASSWAGESDTQYF
TRBV11-1,TRBJ2-6,TRBD2,NA,TGTGCCAGCAGTCCACTAGCGGGGGGCCTTTACTCTGGGGCCAACGTCCTGACTTTC,CASSPLAGGLYSGANVLTF
TRBV20-1,TRBJ2-3,NA,few,TGCAGCCTTAACGGGGGCACAGATACGCAGTATTTT,CSLNGGTDTQYF
TRBV20-1,TRBJ1-2,NA,few,TGCAGTGCTAGGGGGGACTATGGCTACACCTTC,CSARGDYGYTF
TRBV6-5,TRBJ2-1,TRBD2,many,TGTGCCAGCAGTTACGGACTAGCCAATGAGCAGTTCTTC,CASSYGLANEQFF
TRBV3-1,TRBJ2-5,NA,NA,TGTGCCAGCGTTCGGCGAGGCGGGGAGACCCAGTACTTC,CASVRRGGETQYF
TRBV7-2,TRBJ2-3,TRBD2,NA,TGTGCCAGCAGCTTCCCAGGTAGCGGGAGGACAGATACGCAGTATTTT,CASSFPGSGRTDTQYF
TRBV12-3/TRBV12-4,TRBJ2-3,NA,NA,TGTGCCAGCAGTCCAGGGGTGGCTAGCACAGATACGCAGTATTTT,CASSPGVASTDTQYF
TRBV4-2,TRBJ2-1,TRBD2,many,TGTGCCAGCAGCCAAGTCCCGGGGGGACGGTTCTTC,CASSQVPGGRFF
TRBV20-1,TRBJ2-5,TRBD2,NA,TGCAGTGCTTACCACAGGACTAGCGTTCTCCAAGAGACCCAGTACTTC,CSAYHRTSVLQETQYF
TRBV7-2,TRBJ2-3,NA,NA,TGTGCCAGCAGCTTTCGAGGGGTAGGGGCCACAGATACGCAGTATTTT,CASSFRGVGATDTQYF
TRBV10-3,TRBJ2-7,TRBD2,NA,TGTGCCATCAGTGAGTCGTTGGGGAGCGGGAGCTCCTACGAGCAGTACTTC,CAISESLGSGSSYEQYF
TRBV12-3/TRBV12-4,TRBJ1-1,NA,few,TGTGCCAGCAGTTTATCCCAGGGGATCCAGTGGACTGAAGCTTTCTTT,CASSLSQGIQWTEAFF
TRBV6-5,TRBJ2-1,TRBD2,few,TGTGCCAGCAGTTCCACGGGCGGGAGTGCCTACAATGAGCAGTTCTTC,CASSSTGGSAYNEQFF
TRBV3-1,TRBJ1-3,NA,once,TGTGCCAGCAGCCCGCAGGGGTACAACACCATATATTTT,CASSPQGYNTIYF
TRBV20-1,TRBJ2-7,NA,few,TGCAGTGTTAAATATCCCGGGACCCACGAGCAGTACTTC,CSVKYPGTHEQYF
TRBV12-3/TRBV12-4,TRBJ2-1,NA,many,TGTGCCAGCAGCCTCGGGACGCTGACCTACAATGAGCAGTTCTTC,CASSLGTLTYNEQFF